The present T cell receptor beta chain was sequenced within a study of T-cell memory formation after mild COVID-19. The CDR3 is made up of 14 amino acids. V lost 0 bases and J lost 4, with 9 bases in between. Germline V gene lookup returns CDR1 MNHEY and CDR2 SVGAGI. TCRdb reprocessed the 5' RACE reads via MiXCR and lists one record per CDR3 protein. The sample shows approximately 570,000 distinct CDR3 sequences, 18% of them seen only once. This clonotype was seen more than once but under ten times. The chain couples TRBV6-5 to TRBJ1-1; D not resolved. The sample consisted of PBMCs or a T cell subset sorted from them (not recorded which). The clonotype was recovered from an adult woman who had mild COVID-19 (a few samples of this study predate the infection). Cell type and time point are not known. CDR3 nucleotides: TGTGCCAGCAGTTACTCGATCGGAGTCACTGAAGCTTTCTTT. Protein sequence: CASSYSIGVTEAFF.